This passage covers 22 T cell receptor beta chains from one sample sequenced in a study of T cell changes during pregnancy in multiple sclerosis. Using immunoSEQ multiplex PCR, the repertoire was profiled, and TCRdb retains in-frame clones only, with some absent. Among more than 60,000 clones, approximately 90% were seen once, and the ten largest hold more than 1.4%. The material was peripheral blood, obtained in the second trimester of pregnancy. These receptors were obtained from a female donor with multiple sclerosis, enrolled in a pregnancy study.

Worth noting for this clone: The junction differs from germline at one of its ends, possibly a read error. This chain links TRBV5-8 with TRBJ1-5; 11 positions match TRBD1. The CDR3 is made up of 17 amino acids. Germline CDR1 reads SGHTS; CDR2 reads YDEGEE. This CDR3 reads CASSLGTGGGSNQSQHF. In nucleotides, the CDR3 is TGTGCCAGCAGCTTGGGGACAGGGGGCGGAAGCAATCAGTCCCAGCATTTT.

The chain couples TRBV28 to TRBJ1-3; perhaps TRBD1 as D (5 bases). CDR1 is MDHEN and CDR2 is SYDVKM in the germline V gene. Trimming pared 6 bases from V and 0 bases from J, leaving 12 bases between. The CDR3 has 15 residues. CDR3 bases: TGTGCCAGCAGGGCGGGGCTACCCTCTGGAAACACCATATATTTT. It translates to CASRAGLPSGNTIYF.

Within the sample, this clone is medium-sized. This chain joins TRBV29-1 and TRBJ2-1, with 7 bases fitting TRBD2. CDR1 and CDR2 (germline): SQVTM, ANQGSEA. The CDR3 is 13 amino acids. The trim removed 4 bases at V and 15 bases at J, leaving 15 bases unmatched. CDR3 amino acids: CSVVGGRQFYVFF. DNA of the CDR3: TGCAGCGTTGTGGGAGGGCGACAATTCTACGTGTTCTTC.

The J gene is TRBJ1-5, the V gene TRBV10-2; D perhaps matches TRBD1 (6 bases). This CDR3 spans 14 amino acids. From germline, CDR1 is WSHSY and CDR2 SAAADI. The ends were cut back, 3 bases at V and 5 bases at J, with 11 bases in the middle. CDR3 sequence reads: CASSENYRDQPQHF. CDR3 nucleotides: TGCGCCAGCAGTGAAAATTACAGGGATCAGCCCCAGCATTTT.

The chain joins TRBV5-6 to TRBJ2-5, with 10 bases matching TRBD2. The length of the CDR3 is 18 residues. J lost 5 bases, V lost 2 bases, and 15 bases had no gene match. Germline lookup yields CDR1 SGHDT and CDR2 YYEEEE. The DNA of the CDR3 is TGTGCCAGCAGCTTTGGGCTAGCGGGAGCCGGGCGGCGGGAGACCCAGTACTTC. As protein: CASSFGLAGAGRRETQYF.

The rearrangement links TRBV2 to TRBJ1-1; D is possibly TRBD1 (5 bases). This CDR3 spans 13 amino acids. V was clipped by 3 bases and J by 1 base, with 6 bases between them. Germline V lookup: CDR1 SNHLY, CDR2 FYNNEI. For the CDR3, the DNA is TGTGCCAGCAGTGATCAGGGGAACACTGAAGCTTTCTTT. Residues: CASSDQGNTEAFF.

This clone was seen only once. V usage is TRBV6-6 and J usage is TRBJ1-6, with D possibly matching TRBD1 (6 bases). The CDR3 loop spans 11 amino acids. Germline loops: CDR1 MNHNY, CDR2 SVGAGI (reference sequence). V gave up 11 bases and J gave up 9 bases, with 11 bases separating them. DNA for the CDR3: TGTGCCGTGGGGGCAAGTTCACCCCTCCACTTT. Translated, it gives CAVGASSPLHF.

This clone appeared a few times. V usage is TRBV29-1 and J usage is TRBJ1-1; 8 bases agree with TRBD1. Germline CDR1 reads SQVTM; CDR2 reads ANQGSEA. CDR3 length equals 13 residues. After removal of 2 bases from V and 8 bases from J, the junction contained 7 bases not matched to a gene. The CDR3, as DNA: TGCAGCGTTGAAACTTGGACAGGGAACGAAGCTTTCTTT. Its protein is CSVETWTGNEAFF.

This sequence joins TRBV19 and TRBJ2-2, with TRBD2 matching 7 bases. The CDR3 spans 14 residues. Unmatched junction bases numbered 3, after V lost 3 bases and J lost 5 bases. The germline V gene encodes CDR1 LNHDA and CDR2 SQIVND (reference sequence). CDR3 region: CASSMEGGTGELFF. For the CDR3, the DNA is TGTGCCAGTAGTATGGAGGGAGGGACCGGGGAGCTGTTTTTT.

This clone was seen a handful of times. The genes are TRBV11-3 and TRBJ2-2; TRBD1 is a possible D gene (6 bases). V lost 3 bases and J 0 bases, leaving 11 bases between the germline ends. The CDR3 is made up of 16 amino acids. Germline CDR1 and CDR2: SGHNT and YENEEA. The CDR3 DNA is TGTGCCAGCAGCTTGGACAGAAGACCGAACACCGGGGAGCTGTTTTTT. It yields the protein CASSLDRRPNTGELFF.

The J gene is TRBJ2-2, the V gene TRBV7-2; possibly TRBD1 for D (6 bases). The V end was cut by 9 bases, the J end by 8 bases, with 19 bases between. The CDR3 sequence is 14 residues long. Germline V gives CDR1 SGHTA, CDR2 FQGNSA. Written as DNA, the CDR3 is TGTGCCAGTTCCCTTGACAGGTCCATGGGGGAGCTGTTTTTT. It translates to CASSLDRSMGELFF.

The chain links TRBV30 to TRBJ1-3; 7 bases align to TRBD1. Germline V gives CDR1 GTSNPN, CDR2 SVGIG (reference sequence). This CDR3 spans 15 amino acids. V shed 0 bases and J 4 bases; nucleotides not matched to a gene: 6. The CDR3 DNA sequence: TGTGCCTGGAGTGTACAGGGGAATTCAGGAAACACCATATATTTT. Its protein is CAWSVQGNSGNTIYF.

The V call is TRBV7-2, the J call TRBJ2-3; 10 bases are shared with TRBD2. The CDR3 loop spans 16 amino acids. The V gene end was trimmed by 4 bases and the J gene end by 1 base; junction bases not matched to a gene: 5. Germline V lookup: CDR1 SGHTA, CDR2 FQGNSA. The CDR3 bases are TGTGCCAGCAGCTCAAGCGGGGGGGCGGGCACAGATACGCAGTATTTT. Amino acids: CASSSSGGAGTDTQYF.

The V call is TRBV7-2, the J call TRBJ2-6, with 8 bases aligning to TRBD1. Germline CDR1 reads SGHTA; CDR2 reads FQGNSA. The CDR3 extends over 18 amino acids. J gave up 4 bases and V 1 base, and 9 bases lay outside the gene matches. The CDR3 loop reads CASSLVGRGRTGANVLTF. Here the CDR3 DNA reads TGTGCCAGCAGCTTAGTGGGCAGGGGGCGAACCGGGGCCAACGTCCTGACTTTC.

This sequence joins TRBV6-1 and TRBJ1-3, with 7 bases matching TRBD1. After removal of 5 bases from V and 1 base from J, the junction contained 5 bases not matched to a gene. This CDR3 comprises 15 residues. Germline CDR1 reads MNHNS; CDR2 reads SASEGT. Written as DNA, the CDR3 is TGTGCCAGCAGTTTTCAACAGGGGTCTGGAAACACCATATATTTT. It translates to CASSFQQGSGNTIYF.

The chain recombines TRBV6-1 with TRBJ1-1, with 7 positions matching TRBD1. The CDR3 spans 16 residues. Trimming cost V 3 bases and J 0 bases; bases outside gene matches: 7. Germline lookup yields CDR1 MNHNS and CDR2 SASEGT. DNA for the CDR3: TGTGCCAGCAGTGAGACAGGGTCCGACATGAACACTGAAGCTTTCTTT. Its protein product is CASSETGSDMNTEAFF.

This chain joins TRBV6-5 and TRBJ1-1; D possibly corresponds to TRBD1 (6 bases). The ends were cut back, 0 bases at V and 1 base at J, with 6 bases in the middle. The germline V gene has CDR1 MNHEY and CDR2 SVGAGI. The CDR3 runs 14 residues. CDR3 amino acids: CASSYSDRNTEAFF. The CDR3 DNA sequence: TGTGCCAGCAGTTACTCGGACAGGAACACTGAAGCTTTCTTT.

In DNA, the CDR3 is TGTGCCCTCGGAGGGGCCGGGGATGAAAAACTGTTTTTT. It codes for CALGGAGDEKLFF. The V gene is TRBV2, the J gene TRBJ1-4, with D tentatively TRBD1 (5 bases). Trimming shortened V by 11 bases and J by 6 bases, and 16 bases separated the two germline ends. Germline CDR1 is SNHLY and CDR2 is FYNNEI. This CDR3 is built from 13 residues.

The genes are TRBV6-5 and TRBJ2-5, with 13 bases identical to TRBD2. The CDR3 length is 15 residues. The V and J ends lost 6 bases and 3 bases, in that order; junction bases with no gene match: 4. Per germline, CDR1 MNHEY and CDR2 SVGAGI. The CDR3 loop is CASRPGTSGEETQYF. The CDR3 coding sequence is TGTGCCAGCAGACCCGGGACTAGCGGGGAAGAGACCCAGTACTTC.

This clone was detected once. This sequence joins TRBV6-1 and TRBJ1-5; D is possibly TRBD1 (5 bases). Looked up from germline, CDR1 is MNHNS and CDR2 is SASEGT. The ends were cut back, 1 base at V and 6 bases at J, with 13 bases in the middle. The CDR3 contains 15 residues. The CDR3 DNA follows: TGTGCCAGCAGTGAAGGCGGGATGGGGGGTCAGCCCCAGCATTTT. Protein: CASSEGGMGGQPQHF.

The chain combines TRBV15 with TRBJ1-1, with D uncertain. Germline V gene lookup returns CDR1 LNHNV and CDR2 YYDKDF (reference sequence). The V end lost 7 bases, the J end lost 3 bases, and 21 bases lay between the germline ends. The CDR3 consists of 16 residues. CDR3 nucleotides: TGTGCCACCAAAGTCGACCGCGGAAGTGTGGACACTGAAGCTTTCTTT. Protein sequence: CATKVDRGSVDTEAFF. The variable domain in full, with the rest retrieved from reference TRBV15 and TRBJ1-1, is DAMVIQNPRYQVTQFGKPVTLSCSQTLNHNVMYWYQQKSSQAPKLLFHYYDKDFNNEADTPDNFQSRRPNTSFCFLDIRSPGLGDTAMYLCATKVDRGSVDTEAFFGQGTRLTVV.

The V and J genes are TRBV10-3 and TRBJ2-7, with 7 positions matching TRBD2. V was clipped by 8 bases and J by 7 bases; unmatched bases: 11. This CDR3 has 13 amino acids. Germline assignment: CDR1 ENHRY and CDR2 SYGVKD. CDR3 nucleotides: TGTGCCATCGGAGAAGCGGGGTGGGGTGAGCAGTACTTC. The encoded protein is CAIGEAGWGEQYF.